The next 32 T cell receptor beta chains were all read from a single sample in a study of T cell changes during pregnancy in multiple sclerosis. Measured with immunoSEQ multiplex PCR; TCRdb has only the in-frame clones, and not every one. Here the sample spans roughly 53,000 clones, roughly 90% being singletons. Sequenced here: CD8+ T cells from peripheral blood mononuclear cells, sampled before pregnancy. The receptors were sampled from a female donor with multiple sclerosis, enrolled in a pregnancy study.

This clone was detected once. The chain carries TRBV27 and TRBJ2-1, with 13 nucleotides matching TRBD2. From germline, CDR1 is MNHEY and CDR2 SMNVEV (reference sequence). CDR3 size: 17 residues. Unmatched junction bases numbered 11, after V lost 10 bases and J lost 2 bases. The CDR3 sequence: CATRLAGGDPTYNEQFF. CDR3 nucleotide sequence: TGTGCCACCAGACTAGCGGGGGGAGATCCAACCTACAATGAGCAGTTCTTC.

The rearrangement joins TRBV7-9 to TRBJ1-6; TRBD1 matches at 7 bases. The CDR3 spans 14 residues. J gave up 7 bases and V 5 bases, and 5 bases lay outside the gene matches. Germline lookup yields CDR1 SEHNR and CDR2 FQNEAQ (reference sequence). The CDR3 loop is CASSLGQENSPLHF. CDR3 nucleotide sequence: TGTGCCAGCAGCCTCGGACAGGAAAATTCACCCCTCCACTTT.

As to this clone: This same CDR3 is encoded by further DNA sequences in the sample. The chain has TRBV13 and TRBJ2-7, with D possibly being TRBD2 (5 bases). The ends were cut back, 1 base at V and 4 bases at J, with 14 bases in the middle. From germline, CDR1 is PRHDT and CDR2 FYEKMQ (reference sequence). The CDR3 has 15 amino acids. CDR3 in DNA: TGTGCCAGCAGCTTAGCGGGGTATTCTTCTTACGAGCAGTACTTC. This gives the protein CASSLAGYSSYEQYF.

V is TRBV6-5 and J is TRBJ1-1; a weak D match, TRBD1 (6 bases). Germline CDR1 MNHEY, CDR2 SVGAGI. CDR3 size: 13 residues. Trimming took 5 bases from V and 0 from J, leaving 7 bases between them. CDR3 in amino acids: CASSPGVNTEAFF. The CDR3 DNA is TGTGCCAGCAGTCCAGGGGTGAACACTGAAGCTTTCTTT.

The chain's CDR3 is CASSLDSRVGEQYF. In DNA, the CDR3 is TGTGCCAGCAGCTTAGACAGCAGGGTAGGCGAGCAGTACTTC. The J gene is TRBJ2-7, the V gene TRBV7-2; a weak D match, TRBD1 (5 bases). Trimming shortened V by 1 base and J by 6 bases, and 13 bases separated the two germline ends. The length of the CDR3 is 14 residues. Germline V lookup: CDR1 SGHTA, CDR2 FQGNSA.

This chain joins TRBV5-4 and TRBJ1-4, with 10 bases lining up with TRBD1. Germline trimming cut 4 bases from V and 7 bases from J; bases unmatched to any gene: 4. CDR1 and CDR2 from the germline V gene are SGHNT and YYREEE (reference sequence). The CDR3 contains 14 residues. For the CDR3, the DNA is TGTGCCAGCAGCCAAGGGACAGGGGTTGAAAAACTGTTTTTT. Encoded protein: CASSQGTGVEKLFF.

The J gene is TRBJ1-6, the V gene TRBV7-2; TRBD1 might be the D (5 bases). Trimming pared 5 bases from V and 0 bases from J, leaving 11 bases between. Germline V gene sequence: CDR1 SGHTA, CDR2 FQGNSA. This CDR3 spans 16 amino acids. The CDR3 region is CASSLNTGSYNSPLHF. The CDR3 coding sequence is TGTGCCAGCAGCCTTAATACAGGCTCCTATAATTCACCCCTCCACTTT.

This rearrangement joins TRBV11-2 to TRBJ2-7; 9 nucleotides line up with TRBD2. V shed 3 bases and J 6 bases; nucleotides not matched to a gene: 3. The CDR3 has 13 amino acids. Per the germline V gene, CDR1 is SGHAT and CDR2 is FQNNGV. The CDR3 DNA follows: TGTGCCAGCAGCTTGGGCGGGGGGGCCGAGCAGTACTTC. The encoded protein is CASSLGGGAEQYF.

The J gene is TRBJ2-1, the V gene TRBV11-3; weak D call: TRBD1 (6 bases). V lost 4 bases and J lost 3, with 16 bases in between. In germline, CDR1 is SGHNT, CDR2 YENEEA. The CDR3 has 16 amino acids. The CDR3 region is CASSSRAGGNYNEQFF. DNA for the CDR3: TGTGCCAGCAGCTCAAGGGCTGGGGGCAACTACAATGAGCAGTTCTTC.

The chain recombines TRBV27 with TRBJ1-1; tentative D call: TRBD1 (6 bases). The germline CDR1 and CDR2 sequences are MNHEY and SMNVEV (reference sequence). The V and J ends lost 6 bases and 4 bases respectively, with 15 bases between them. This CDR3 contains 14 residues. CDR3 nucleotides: TGTGCCAGCAGCTCCCCAGGGGAAGGCACTGAAGCTTTCTTT. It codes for CASSSPGEGTEAFF.

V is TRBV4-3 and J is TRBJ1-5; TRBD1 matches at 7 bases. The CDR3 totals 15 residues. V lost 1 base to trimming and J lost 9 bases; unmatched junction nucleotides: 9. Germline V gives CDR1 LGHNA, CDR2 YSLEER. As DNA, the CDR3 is TGCGCCAGCAGCCAAGGACAGGGCTCCCAGTGGCCCCAGCATTTT. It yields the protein CASSQGQGSQWPQHF.

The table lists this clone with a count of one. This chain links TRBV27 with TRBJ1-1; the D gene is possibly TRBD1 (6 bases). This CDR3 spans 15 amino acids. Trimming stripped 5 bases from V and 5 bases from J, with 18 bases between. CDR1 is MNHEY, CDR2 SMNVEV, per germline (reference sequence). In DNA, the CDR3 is TGTGCCAGCAGTATAGGGACACCCGGGTGGACTGAAGCTTTCTTT. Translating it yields CASSIGTPGWTEAFF.

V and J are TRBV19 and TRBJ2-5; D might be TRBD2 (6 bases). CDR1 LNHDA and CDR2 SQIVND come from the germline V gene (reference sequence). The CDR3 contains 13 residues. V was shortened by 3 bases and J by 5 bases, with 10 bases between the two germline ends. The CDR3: CASSIGAGETQYF. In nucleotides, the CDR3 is TGTGCCAGTAGTATTGGGGCGGGGGAGACCCAGTACTTC.

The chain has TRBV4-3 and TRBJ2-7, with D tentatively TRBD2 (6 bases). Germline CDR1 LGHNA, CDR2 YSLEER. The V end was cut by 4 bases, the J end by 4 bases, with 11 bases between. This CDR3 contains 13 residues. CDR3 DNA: TGCGCCAGCAGCCCCTCACGGGGGTACGAGCAGTACTTC. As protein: CASSPSRGYEQYF.

In nucleotides, the CDR3 is TGTGCCAGCAGCCTCGTCCTTTACAATGAGCAGTTCTTC. Translation: CASSLVLYNEQFF. The chain uses TRBV11-2 and TRBJ2-1; D remains ambiguous. The V gene's germline CDR1 is SGHAT and CDR2 FQNNGV. CDR3 length: 13 amino acids. With 5 bases removed from V and 4 bases from J, the gap between germline ends came to 9 bases.

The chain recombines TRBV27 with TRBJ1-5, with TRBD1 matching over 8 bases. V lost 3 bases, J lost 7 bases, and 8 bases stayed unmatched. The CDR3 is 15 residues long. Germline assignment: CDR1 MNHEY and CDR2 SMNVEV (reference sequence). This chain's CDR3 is CASSFLGQGGQPQHF. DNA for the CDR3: TGTGCCAGCAGTTTCCTCGGACAGGGTGGACAGCCCCAGCATTTT.

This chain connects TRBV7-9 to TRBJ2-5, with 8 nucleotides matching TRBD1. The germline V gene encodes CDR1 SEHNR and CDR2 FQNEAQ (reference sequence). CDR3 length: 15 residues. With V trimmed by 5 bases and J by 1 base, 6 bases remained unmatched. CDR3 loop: CASSPRDRRQETQYF. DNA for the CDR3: TGTGCCAGCAGCCCCCGGGACAGGCGCCAAGAGACCCAGTACTTC.

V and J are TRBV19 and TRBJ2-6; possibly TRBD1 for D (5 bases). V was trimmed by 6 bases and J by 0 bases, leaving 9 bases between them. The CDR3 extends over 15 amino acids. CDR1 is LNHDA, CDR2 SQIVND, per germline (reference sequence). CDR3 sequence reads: CASSSRVSGANVLTF. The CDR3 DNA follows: TGTGCCAGTAGCAGCAGGGTCTCTGGGGCCAACGTCCTGACTTTC.

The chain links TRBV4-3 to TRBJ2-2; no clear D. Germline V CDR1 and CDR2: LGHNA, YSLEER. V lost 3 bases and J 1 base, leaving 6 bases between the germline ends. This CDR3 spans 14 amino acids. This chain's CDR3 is CASSHERNTGELFF. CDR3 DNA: TGCGCCAGCAGCCATGAGAGGAACACCGGGGAGCTGTTTTTT.

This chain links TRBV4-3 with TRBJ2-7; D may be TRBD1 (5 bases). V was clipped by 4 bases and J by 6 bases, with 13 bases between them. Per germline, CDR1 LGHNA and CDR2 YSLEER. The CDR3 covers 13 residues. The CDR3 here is CASSPTVRGEQYF. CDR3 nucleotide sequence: TGCGCCAGCAGCCCGACAGTAAGGGGCGAGCAGTACTTC.

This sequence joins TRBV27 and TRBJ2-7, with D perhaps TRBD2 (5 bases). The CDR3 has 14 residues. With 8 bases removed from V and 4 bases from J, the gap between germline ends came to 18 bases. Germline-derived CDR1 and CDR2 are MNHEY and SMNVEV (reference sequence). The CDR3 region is CASSIAVGGYEQYF. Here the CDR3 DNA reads TGTGCCAGCTCCATTGCGGTCGGAGGATACGAGCAGTACTTC.

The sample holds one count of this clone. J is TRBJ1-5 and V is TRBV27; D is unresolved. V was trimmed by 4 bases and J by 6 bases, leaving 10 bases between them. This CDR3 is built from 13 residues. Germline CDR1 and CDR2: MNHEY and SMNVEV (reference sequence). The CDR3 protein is CASSSSPSQPQHF. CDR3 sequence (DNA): TGTGCCAGCAGTTCCTCCCCCAGTCAGCCCCAGCATTTT.

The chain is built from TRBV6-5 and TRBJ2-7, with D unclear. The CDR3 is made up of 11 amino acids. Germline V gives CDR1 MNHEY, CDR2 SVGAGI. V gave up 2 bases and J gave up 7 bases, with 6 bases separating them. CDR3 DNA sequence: TGTGCCAGCAGTTACGTAGATGAGCAGTACTTC. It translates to CASSYVDEQYF.

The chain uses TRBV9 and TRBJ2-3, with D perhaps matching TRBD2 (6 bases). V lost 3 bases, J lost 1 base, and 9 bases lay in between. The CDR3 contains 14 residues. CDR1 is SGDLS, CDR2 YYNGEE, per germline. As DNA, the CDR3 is TGTGCCAGCAGCGGGGCTAGCGGCACAGATACGCAGTATTTT. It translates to CASSGASGTDTQYF.

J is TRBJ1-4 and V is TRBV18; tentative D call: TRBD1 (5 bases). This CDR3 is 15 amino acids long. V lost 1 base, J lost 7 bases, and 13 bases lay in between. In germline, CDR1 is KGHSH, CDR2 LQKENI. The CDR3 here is CASSPRQGSFEKLFF. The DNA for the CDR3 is TGTGCCAGCTCACCACGGCAGGGTAGTTTTGAAAAACTGTTTTTT.

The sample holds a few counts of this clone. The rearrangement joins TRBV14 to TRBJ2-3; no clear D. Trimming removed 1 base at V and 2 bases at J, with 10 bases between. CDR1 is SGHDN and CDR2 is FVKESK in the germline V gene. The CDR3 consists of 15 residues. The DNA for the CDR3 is TGTGCCAGCAGCCAAGTTGGGCGCAACACAGATACGCAGTATTTT. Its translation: CASSQVGRNTDTQYF.

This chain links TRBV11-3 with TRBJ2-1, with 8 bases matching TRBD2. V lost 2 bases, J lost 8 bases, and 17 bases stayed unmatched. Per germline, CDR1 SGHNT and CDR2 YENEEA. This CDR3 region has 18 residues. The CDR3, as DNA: TGTGCCAGCAGCTTAAAAACTCCTAGCGGGCTGGTACCCCATGAGCAGTTCTTC. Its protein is CASSLKTPSGLVPHEQFF.

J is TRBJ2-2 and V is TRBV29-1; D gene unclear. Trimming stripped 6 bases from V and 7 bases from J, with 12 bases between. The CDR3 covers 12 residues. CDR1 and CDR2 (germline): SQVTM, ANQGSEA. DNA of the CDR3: TGCAGCGTGGTTACTATTGGCGGGGAGCTGTTTTTT. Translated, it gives CSVVTIGGELFF.

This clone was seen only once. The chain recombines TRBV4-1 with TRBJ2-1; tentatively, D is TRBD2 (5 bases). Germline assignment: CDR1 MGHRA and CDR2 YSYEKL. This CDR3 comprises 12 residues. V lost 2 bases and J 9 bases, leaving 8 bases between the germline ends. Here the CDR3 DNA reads TGCGCCAGCAGCCAATCGGGGATTGAGCAGTTCTTC. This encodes CASSQSGIEQFF.

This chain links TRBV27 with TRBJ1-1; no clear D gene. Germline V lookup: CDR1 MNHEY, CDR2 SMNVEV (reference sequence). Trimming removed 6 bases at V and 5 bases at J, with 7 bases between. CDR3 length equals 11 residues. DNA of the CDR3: TGTGCCAGCAGGGTCGGGACTGAAGCTTTCTTT. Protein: CASRVGTEAFF.

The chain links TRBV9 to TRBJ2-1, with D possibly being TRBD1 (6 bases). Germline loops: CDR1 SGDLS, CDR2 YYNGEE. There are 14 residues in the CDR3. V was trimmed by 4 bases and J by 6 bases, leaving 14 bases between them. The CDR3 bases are TGTGCCAGCAGCCACCGGGACACACGCAATGAGCAGTTCTTC. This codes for CASSHRDTRNEQFF.

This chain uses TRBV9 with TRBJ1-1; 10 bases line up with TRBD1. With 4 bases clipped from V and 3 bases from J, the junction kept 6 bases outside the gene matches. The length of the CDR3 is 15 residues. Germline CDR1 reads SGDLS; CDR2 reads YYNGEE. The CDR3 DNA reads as TGTGCCAGCAGCCGAGGGACAGGGGAATACACTGAAGCTTTCTTT. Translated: CASSRGTGEYTEAFF.